A selection of T cell receptor beta chains follows, all from one sample in a study of cytomegalovirus exposure and HLA in healthy donors. Clones were sequenced by immunoSEQ multiplex PCR, and TCRdb holds only the in-frame ones, with some missing. The sample shows 200,000 to 250,000 clones, about 86% of them seen only once. Sequenced sample: PBMCs. Every receptor here comes from a woman aged 55-70 years in good health and CMV-seropositive. The CDR3 runs from the conserved cysteine through the conserved F or W. A D gene is named only where the DNA matches it firmly. Rows give clone size only sometimes, using once, few, many, or a class for an expanded clone.

clone_size j_call d_call v_call cdr3_aa cdr3_nt
once TRBJ2-2 TRBD1 TRBV7-9 CASSSARTGERELFF TGTGCCAGCAGCTCGGCAAGGACAGGGGAAAGGGAGCTGTTTTTT
- TRBJ1-5 - TRBV5-8 CASRLLNQPQHF TGTGCCAGCAGACTACTCAATCAGCCCCAGCATTTT
- TRBJ2-4 - TRBV14 CASSQARPEVAKNIQYF TGTGCCAGCAGCCAAGCTCGACCAGAGGTAGCCAAAAACATTCAGTACTTC
- TRBJ1-2 - TRBV11-2 CASSLETGPNYGYTF TGTGCCAGCAGCTTGGAGACAGGTCCTAACTATGGCTACACCTTC
once TRBJ2-4 - TRBV5-8 CASSLQGRQNIQYF TGTGCCAGCAGCTTACAGGGACGTCAAAACATTCAGTACTTC
many TRBJ2-7 TRBD2 TRBV19 CASSTLTSGNTYEQYF TGTGCCAGTAGTACTTTGACTAGCGGGAACACCTACGAGCAGTACTTC
- TRBJ1-5 - TRBV5-1 CASSLSGANQPQHF TGCGCCAGCAGCTTGTCAGGGGCGAATCAGCCCCAGCATTTT
- TRBJ2-7 - TRBV6-1 CASSNAVGYEQYF TGTGCCAGCAGTAACGCTGTCGGTTACGAGCAGTACTTC
- TRBJ2-7 - TRBV4-1 CASSQEGGDSYEQYF TGCGCCAGCAGCCAAGAAGGAGGGGACTCGTACGAGCAGTACTTC
- TRBJ1-2 TRBD1 TRBV4-1 CASSHLTGVDGYTF TGCGCCAGCAGCCACCTGACAGGGGTTGATGGCTACACCTTC
- TRBJ2-1 TRBD1 TRBV7-9 CASSLEKGANEQFF TGTGCCAGCAGCTTAGAAAAGGGGGCCAATGAGCAGTTCTTC
- TRBJ1-2 - TRBV4-1 CASGDFTTNYGYTF TGCGCCAGTGGGGACTTTACAACTAACTATGGCTACACCTTC
- TRBJ2-2 TRBD1 TRBV28 CASTGGNPNTGELFF TGTGCCAGTACAGGGGGTAACCCGAACACCGGGGAGCTGTTTTTT
- TRBJ1-2 TRBD1 TRBV5-4 CASSSLTGVDYGYTF TGTGCCAGCAGCTCCCTGACAGGGGTTGATTATGGCTACACCTTC
- TRBJ2-7 - TRBV7-9 CASSLAGLAEQYF TGTGCCAGCAGCTTGGCAGGGTTAGCCGAGCAGTACTTC
- TRBJ2-3 - TRBV7-3 CASSLSGPQYF TGTGCCAGCAGCTTATCAGGGCCGCAGTATTTT
- TRBJ2-3 TRBD2 TRBV7-9 CASSLLLGAGVVTDTQYF TGTGCCAGCAGCTTACTACTTGGAGCGGGAGTTGTTACAGATACGCAGTATTTT
- TRBJ1-5 - TRBV9 CASSVGQEHQPQHF TGTGCCAGCAGCGTAGGACAGGAACATCAGCCCCAGCATTTT
- TRBJ2-1 TRBD2 TRBV4-2 CASSQGAGGSYNEQFF TGTGCCAGCAGCCAAGGGGCGGGAGGCTCCTACAATGAGCAGTTCTTC
- TRBJ2-2 - TRBV5-1 CASSLGREATGELFF TGCGCCAGCAGCTTGGGCAGGGAGGCGACCGGGGAGCTGTTTTTT
- TRBJ1-4 - TRBV27 CASSFSPFPNEKLFF TGTGCCAGCAGTTTCTCCCCCTTCCCCAATGAAAAACTGTTTTTT
- TRBJ2-1 TRBD2 TRBV30 CAWSNGTSTLF TGTGCCTGGAGCAACGGGACTAGCACCCTCTTC
- TRBJ1-1 - TRBV28 CASSSTDLLGQRFAEAFF TGTGCCAGCAGTTCGACGGACCTCCTTGGACAGAGATTCGCTGAAGCTTTCTTT
- TRBJ2-7 - TRBV11-2 CASSFYSPYEQYF TGTGCCAGCAGCTTTTACAGTCCGTACGAGCAGTACTTC
- TRBJ2-2 - TRBV13 CASSLGSAGELFF TGTGCCAGCAGCTTAGGCTCCGCCGGGGAGCTGTTTTTT
- TRBJ1-1 - TRBV19 CASSGGHRNTEAFF TGTGCCAGTAGTGGGGGACACCGGAACACTGAAGCTTTCTTT
- TRBJ2-3 - TRBV29-1 CSVRRQNTDTQYF TGCAGCGTTCGGAGACAGAACACAGATACGCAGTATTTT
- TRBJ2-1 - TRBV7-8 CASSLLASSYNEQFF TGTGCCAGCAGCTTATTGGCATCCTCCTACAATGAGCAGTTCTTC
- TRBJ2-1 - TRBV9 CASSVGDSGIYNEQFF TGTGCCAGCAGCGTAGGTGACAGTGGGATCTACAATGAGCAGTTCTTC
few TRBJ1-3 - TRBV5-6 CASSWSLQGVENTIYF TGTGCCAGCAGCTGGAGTCTACAGGGTGTCGAAAACACCATATATTTT
- TRBJ2-1 TRBD2 TRBV9 CASSVGLAVNNEQFF TGTGCCAGCAGCGTAGGACTAGCGGTAAACAATGAGCAGTTCTTC
- TRBJ2-2 TRBD2 TRBV27 CASARTSGTGELFF TGTGCCAGCGCTAGGACTAGCGGGACCGGGGAGCTGTTTTTT
- TRBJ1-1 - TRBV25-1 CASSEFRSRRPRAFF TGTGCCAGCAGTGAATTTCGGAGTAGGAGGCCCAGAGCTTTCTTT
- TRBJ2-1 TRBD2 TRBV9 CASSPLGLAGGGEQFF TGTGCCAGCAGCCCTTTGGGGCTAGCGGGAGGGGGTGAGCAGTTCTTC
- TRBJ2-1 - TRBV6-5 CASHGSSYNEQFF TGTGCCAGCCACGGGAGCTCCTACAATGAGCAGTTCTTC
once TRBJ1-2 TRBD1 TRBV6-5 CASAAGGTSNYGYTF TGTGCCAGCGCCGCAGGGGGGACTTCCAACTATGGCTACACCTTC
- TRBJ2-2 TRBD1 TRBV28 CATLASTGTGDTGELFF TGTGCCACCTTGGCCTCGACCGGGACAGGGGACACCGGGGAGCTGTTTTTT
- TRBJ2-5 TRBD2 TRBV27 CASRIAGVRWETQYF TGTGCCAGCAGAATAGCGGGAGTAAGGTGGGAGACCCAGTACTTC
- TRBJ1-1 - TRBV6-5 CAAQSKVNTEAFF TGTGCCGCACAGAGCAAGGTGAACACTGAAGCTTTCTTT
- TRBJ2-2 - TRBV7-3 CASSPGTASTGELFF TGTGCCAGCAGCCCCGGGACTGCGAGCACCGGGGAGCTGTTTTTT
- TRBJ1-4 - TRBV6-1 CASSDGLGEKLFF TGTGCCAGCAGTGACGGGTTGGGTGAAAAACTGTTTTTT
- TRBJ1-2 - TRBV12-2 CASRAGRTYGYTF TGTGCAAGTCGCGCGGGACGGACCTATGGCTACACCTTC
few TRBJ2-2 TRBD2 TRBV5-5 CASSLGLAGGLPLFF TGTGCCAGCAGCTTGGGACTAGCGGGAGGGCTCCCGCTGTTTTTT
- TRBJ1-1 TRBD1 TRBV5-1 CASSWGTGDTEAFF TGCGCCAGCAGCTGGGGGACAGGGGATACTGAAGCTTTCTTT
few TRBJ2-7 TRBD2 TRBV19 CASSIGTGLAGGPASYEQYF TGTGCCAGTAGTATAGGTACAGGACTAGCGGGAGGACCCGCTTCCTACGAGCAGTACTTC
- TRBJ2-7 TRBD2 TRBV9 CASSVVPSGNGYEQYF TGTGCCAGCAGCGTAGTCCCTAGCGGGAACGGGTACGAGCAGTACTTC
- TRBJ1-5 - TRBV6-5 CASSYGGDSRNQPQHF TGTGCCAGCAGTTACGGGGGGGACTCCCGGAATCAGCCCCAGCATTTT
- TRBJ1-5 - TRBV6-1 CASIPGMGNQPQHF TGTGCCAGCATTCCAGGGATGGGCAATCAGCCCCAGCATTTT
- TRBJ1-6 TRBD1 TRBV7-9 CASSTGTGVSPLHF TGTGCCAGCAGCACCGGGACAGGCGTTTCACCCCTCCACTTT
few TRBJ1-2 TRBD1 TRBV7-9 CASSSPDREGYTF TGTGCCAGCAGCTCACCGGACAGGGAGGGCTACACCTTC
- TRBJ2-7 TRBD2 TRBV6-5 CATGLAGGEQYF TGTGCCACAGGACTAGCGGGAGGCGAGCAGTACTTC